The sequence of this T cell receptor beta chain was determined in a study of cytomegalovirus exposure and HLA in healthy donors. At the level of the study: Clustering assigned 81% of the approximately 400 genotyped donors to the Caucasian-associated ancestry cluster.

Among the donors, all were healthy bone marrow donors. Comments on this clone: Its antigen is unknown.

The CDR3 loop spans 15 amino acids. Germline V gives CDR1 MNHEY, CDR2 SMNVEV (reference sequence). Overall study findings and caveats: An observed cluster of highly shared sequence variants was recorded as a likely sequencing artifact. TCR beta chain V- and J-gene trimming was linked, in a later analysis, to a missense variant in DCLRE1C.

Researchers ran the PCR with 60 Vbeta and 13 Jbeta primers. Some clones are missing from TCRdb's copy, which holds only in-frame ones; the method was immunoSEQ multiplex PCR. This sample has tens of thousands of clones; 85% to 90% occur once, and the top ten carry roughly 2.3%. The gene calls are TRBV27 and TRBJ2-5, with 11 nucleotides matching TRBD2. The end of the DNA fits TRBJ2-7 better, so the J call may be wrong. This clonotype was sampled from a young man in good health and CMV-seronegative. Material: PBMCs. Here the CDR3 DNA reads TGTGCCAGCAGCTTGACTAGCGGGATGCCCTACGAGCAGTACTTC. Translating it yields CASSLTSGMPYEQYF.